This entry describes one T cell receptor beta chain. The antigen is undetermined. TCRdb redid the calling of the 5' RACE reads with MiXCR, one entry per CDR3 protein. The sample lists 250,000 to 300,000 distinct CDR3 sequences, less than 9.5% occurring once. This sample was included in a study of identical twins. General observations from the study: Twins' surplus sharing was weaker for beta out-of-frame sequences. Cord blood beta clonotypes present at high abundance carried fewer insertions; no such pattern appeared in memory repertoires. A cross-sectional statistical analysis, not follow-up of the same donors, supported the conclusions. Analyses of zero insertions could, in part, be confounded by invariant MAIT and iNKT cells.

The CDR3 covers 13 residues. Between the trimmed V and J ends, which lost 5 bases and 3 bases, there was a span of 11 bases. The germline V gene encodes CDR1 SEHNR and CDR2 FQNEAQ (reference sequence). These data were likewise used in another study, on yellow fever vaccine responses in identical twins.

This TCR was recovered from a woman aged 18-29 years in good health. Sequences were obtained from CD8+ T cells sorted from blood. This chain links TRBV7-9 with TRBJ2-7; D unresolved. CDR3 region: CASSAVASYEQYF. CDR3 DNA: TGTGCCAGCAGCGCCGTTGCAAGCTACGAGCAGTACTTC.